This T cell receptor (beta chain) was sequenced for a study of identical twins. General study results and limits: In beta out-of-frame sequences, the excess sharing between twins was weaker.

This clonotype was detected ten times or more. As yet, its antigen is unknown. A universal primer site came from template switching; cDNA carried unique molecular identifiers. TCRdb reprocessed the 5' RACE reads with MiXCR, giving one entry per CDR3 protein. The sample has approximately 220,000 distinct CDR3 sequences; more than 6.5% are singletons. These sequences were also reported in another study, on yellow fever vaccine responses in identical twins.

This TCR was recovered from a woman aged 18-35 years in good health. Sequenced material: memory (CD45RO+) T cells sorted from blood.

CDR3 bases: TGCAGCGTTGATATCCCCACCGCTTATGGCTACACCTTC. Its protein is CSVDIPTAYGYTF. J is TRBJ1-2 and V is TRBV29-1; the D is unclear. CDR1 is SQVTM and CDR2 is ANQGSEA in the germline V gene. The CDR3 runs 13 residues. Trimming removed 3 bases from V and 5 bases from J, with 13 bases in between.